The next 9 T cell receptor beta chains were all read from a single sample in a study of blood T cell repertoires in COVID-19. Clones were read by immunoSEQ multiplex PCR, and TCRdb kept only the in-frame ones, dropping some. Here the sample spans some 50,000 clones, around nine tenths being singletons. The source material was peripheral blood. The receptors were gathered from a human donor in a cohort sampled during active COVID-19.

V is TRBV6-5 and J is TRBJ2-7; D may be TRBD2 (6 bases). The CDR3 is made up of 16 amino acids. Trimming left V 0 bases short and J 3 bases short, with 15 bases between. From germline, CDR1 is MNHEY and CDR2 SVGAGI. The CDR3 is CASSYSGGGSRYEQYF. The CDR3 DNA reads TGTGCCAGCAGTTACTCGGGGGGTGGCAGTCGCTACGAGCAGTACTTC.

The chain uses TRBV6-5 and TRBJ1-1; D is unclear. The ends were cut back, 5 bases at V and 6 bases at J, with 10 bases in the middle. From germline, CDR1 is MNHEY and CDR2 SVGAGI. The CDR3 spans 12 residues. CDR3 bases: TGTGCCAGCAGTCCCCGGGAGGCTGAAGCTTTCTTT. As protein: CASSPREAEAFF.

The J gene is TRBJ1-4, the V gene TRBV6-1; D may be TRBD1 (5 bases). Trimming took off 0 bases at V and 9 bases at J, with 14 bases between the two ends. The CDR3 has 15 residues. CDR1 MNHNS and CDR2 SASEGT come from the germline V gene. The CDR3 DNA is TGTGCCAGCAGTGAAGCCCCCAGGGCAGGACAAAAACTGTTTTTT. It encodes CASSEAPRAGQKLFF.

In DNA form, the CDR3 reads TGCAGTGCTAGGGCCTCCGATACGCAGTATTTT. Its translation is CSARASDTQYF. The chain joins TRBV20-1 to TRBJ2-3; D is uncertain. There are 11 residues in the CDR3. Per the germline V gene, CDR1 is DFQATT and CDR2 is SNEGSKA (reference sequence). V was cut by 3 bases and J by 6 bases, with 7 bases left in between.

This chain connects TRBV5-8 to TRBJ2-1; TRBD2 aligns across 11 bases. The V and J ends lost 1 base and 6 bases, in that order; junction bases with no gene match: 3. This CDR3 is 15 amino acids long. CDR1 is SGHTS, CDR2 YDEGEE, per germline. In DNA form, the CDR3 reads TGTGCCAGCAGCTTGTTTAGCGGGGGGGCCAATGAGCAGTTCTTC. Translation: CASSLFSGGANEQFF.

The chain combines TRBV6-4 with TRBJ1-1; TRBD1 matches at 7 bases. CDR1 is MRHNA, CDR2 SNTAGT, per germline. The CDR3 runs 13 residues. Trimming at V came to 5 bases and at J to 4 bases, leaving 4 bases not matched to a gene. The CDR3 loop is CASSQNRGTEAFF. The CDR3, as DNA: TGTGCCAGCAGTCAGAACAGGGGCACTGAAGCTTTCTTT.

The chain combines TRBV10-3 with TRBJ1-5; D gene unclear. Deletions cut 4 bases from V and 0 bases from J, with 16 bases between. Germline V gene lookup returns CDR1 ENHRY and CDR2 SYGVKD. CDR3 size: 17 residues. CDR3 in DNA: TGTGCCATCAGTGGAGGGCAGGCCTTTGATAGCAATCAGCCCCAGCATTTT. This encodes CAISGGQAFDSNQPQHF.

This chain connects TRBV6-1 to TRBJ1-5; D possibly corresponds to TRBD1 (5 bases). V lost 1 base and J 3 bases, leaving 10 bases between the germline ends. CDR1 and CDR2 (germline): MNHNS, SASEGT. CDR3 size: 15 residues. The CDR3 DNA is TGTGCCAGCAGTGAAGTGGGGGGGTTCAATCAGCCCCAGCATTTT. It is translated as CASSEVGGFNQPQHF.

The gene calls are TRBV6-5 and TRBJ1-1; 8 bases align to TRBD1. Germline CDR1 reads MNHEY; CDR2 reads SVGAGI. J lost 5 bases, V lost 7 bases, and 6 bases had no gene match. The CDR3 totals 13 residues. CDR3 amino acids: CASTMGQATEAFF. The DNA of the CDR3 is TGTGCCAGCACCATGGGACAGGCAACTGAAGCTTTCTTT.